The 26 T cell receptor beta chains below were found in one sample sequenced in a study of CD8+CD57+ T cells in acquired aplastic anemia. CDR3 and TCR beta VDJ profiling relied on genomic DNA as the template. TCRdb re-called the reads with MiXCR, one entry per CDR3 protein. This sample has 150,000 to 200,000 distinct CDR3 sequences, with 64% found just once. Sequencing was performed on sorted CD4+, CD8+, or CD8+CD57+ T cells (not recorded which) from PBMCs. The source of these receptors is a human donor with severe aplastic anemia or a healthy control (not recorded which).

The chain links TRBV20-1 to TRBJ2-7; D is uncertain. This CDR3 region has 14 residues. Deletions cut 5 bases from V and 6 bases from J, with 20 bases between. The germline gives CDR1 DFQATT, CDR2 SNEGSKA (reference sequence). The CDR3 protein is CSAPKPIPPPEQYF. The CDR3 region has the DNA TGCAGTGCTCCAAAGCCAATCCCCCCTCCCGAGCAGTACTTC.

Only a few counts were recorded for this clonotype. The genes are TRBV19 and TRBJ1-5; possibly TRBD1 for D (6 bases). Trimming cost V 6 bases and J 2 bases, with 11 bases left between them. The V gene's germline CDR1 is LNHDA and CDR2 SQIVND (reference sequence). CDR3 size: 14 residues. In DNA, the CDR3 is TGTGCCAGTAGCCTACAGGGTGGCAATCAGCCCCAGCATTTT. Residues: CASSLQGGNQPQHF.

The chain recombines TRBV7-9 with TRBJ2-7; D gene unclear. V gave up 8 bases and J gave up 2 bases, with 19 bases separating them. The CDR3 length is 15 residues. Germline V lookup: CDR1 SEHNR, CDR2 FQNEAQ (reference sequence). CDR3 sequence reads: CASCPLWNMAYEQYF. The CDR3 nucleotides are TGTGCCAGCTGTCCCCTGTGGAACATGGCCTACGAGCAGTACTTC.

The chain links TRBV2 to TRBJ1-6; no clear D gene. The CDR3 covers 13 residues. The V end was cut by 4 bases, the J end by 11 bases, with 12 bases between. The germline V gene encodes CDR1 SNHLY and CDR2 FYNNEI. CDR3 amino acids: CASSAEGGPPLHF. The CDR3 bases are TGTGCCAGCAGTGCGGAGGGAGGGCCACCCCTCCACTTT.

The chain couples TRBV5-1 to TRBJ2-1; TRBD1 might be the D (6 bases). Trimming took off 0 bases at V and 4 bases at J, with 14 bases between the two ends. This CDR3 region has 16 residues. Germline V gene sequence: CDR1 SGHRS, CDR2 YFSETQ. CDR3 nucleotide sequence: TGCGCCAGCAGCTTGGAGGGCAGGGGCCTTTACAATGAGCAGTTCTTC. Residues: CASSLEGRGLYNEQFF.

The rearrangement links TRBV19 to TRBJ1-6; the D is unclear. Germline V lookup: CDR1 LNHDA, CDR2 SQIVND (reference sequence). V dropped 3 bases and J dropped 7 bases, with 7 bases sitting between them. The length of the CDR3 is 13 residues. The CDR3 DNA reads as TGTGCCAGTAGTATGGGCAAAAATTCACCCCTCCACTTT. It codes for CASSMGKNSPLHF.

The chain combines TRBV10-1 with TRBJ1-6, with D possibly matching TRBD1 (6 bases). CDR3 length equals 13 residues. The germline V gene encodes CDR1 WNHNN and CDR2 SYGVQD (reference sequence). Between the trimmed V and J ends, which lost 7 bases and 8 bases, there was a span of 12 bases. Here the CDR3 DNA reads TGCGCCAGCACTGCCGCAGGGGATTCACCCCTCCACTTT. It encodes CASTAAGDSPLHF.

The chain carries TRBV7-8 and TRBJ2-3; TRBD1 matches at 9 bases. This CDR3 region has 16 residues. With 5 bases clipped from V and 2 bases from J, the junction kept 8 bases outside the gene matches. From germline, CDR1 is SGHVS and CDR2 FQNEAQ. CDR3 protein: CASSQEGTGNTDTQYF. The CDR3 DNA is TGTGCCAGCAGCCAAGAGGGGACAGGGAACACAGATACGCAGTATTTT.

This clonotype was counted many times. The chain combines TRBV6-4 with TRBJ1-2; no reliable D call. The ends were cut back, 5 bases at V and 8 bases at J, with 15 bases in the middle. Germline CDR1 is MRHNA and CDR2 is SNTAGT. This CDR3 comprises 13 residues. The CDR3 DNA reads TGTGCCAGCAGTTTCGGTGGGTTCGGGGGCTACACCTTC. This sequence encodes CASSFGGFGGYTF.

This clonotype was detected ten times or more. CDR3 sequence: CASSQTSQGWEGNTIYF. CDR3 bases: TGTGCCAGCAGCCAGACTTCACAGGGATGGGAAGGAAACACCATATATTTT. V and J are TRBV28 and TRBJ1-3, with D perhaps matching TRBD1 (6 bases). The germline V gene has CDR1 MDHEN and CDR2 SYDVKM. The CDR3 loop spans 17 amino acids. Deletions cut 6 bases from V and 4 bases from J, with 22 bases between.

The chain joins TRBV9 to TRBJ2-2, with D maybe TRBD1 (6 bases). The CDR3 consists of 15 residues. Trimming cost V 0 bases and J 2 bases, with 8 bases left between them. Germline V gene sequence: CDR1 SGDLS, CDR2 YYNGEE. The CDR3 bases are TGTGCCAGCAGCGTAGTGGGGGCCAACACCGGGGAGCTGTTTTTT. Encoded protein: CASSVVGANTGELFF.

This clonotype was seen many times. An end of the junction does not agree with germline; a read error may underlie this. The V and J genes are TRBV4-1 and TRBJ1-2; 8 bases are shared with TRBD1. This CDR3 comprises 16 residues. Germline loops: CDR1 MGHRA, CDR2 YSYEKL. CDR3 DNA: TGCGCCAGCAGCCAAGATATTCGGCCAGGGGGCGTCGATGGAAGGTTC. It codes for CASSQDIRPGGVDGRF.

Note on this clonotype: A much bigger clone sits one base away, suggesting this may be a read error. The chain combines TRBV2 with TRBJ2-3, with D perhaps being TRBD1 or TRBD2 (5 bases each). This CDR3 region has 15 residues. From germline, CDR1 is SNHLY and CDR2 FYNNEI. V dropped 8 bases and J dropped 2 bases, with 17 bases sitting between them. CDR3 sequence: CASGVRGRDTDTQYF. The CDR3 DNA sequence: TGTGCCAGCGGTGTCCGGGGCAGGGACACAGATACGCAGTATTTT.

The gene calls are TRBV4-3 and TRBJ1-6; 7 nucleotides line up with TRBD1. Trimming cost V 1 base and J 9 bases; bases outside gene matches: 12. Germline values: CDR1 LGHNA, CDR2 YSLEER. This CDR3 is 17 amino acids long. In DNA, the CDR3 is TGCGCCAGCAGCCAAGGTCCCAGGGGGTGGCCAGGTTCACCCCTCCACTTT. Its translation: CASSQGPRGWPGSPLHF.

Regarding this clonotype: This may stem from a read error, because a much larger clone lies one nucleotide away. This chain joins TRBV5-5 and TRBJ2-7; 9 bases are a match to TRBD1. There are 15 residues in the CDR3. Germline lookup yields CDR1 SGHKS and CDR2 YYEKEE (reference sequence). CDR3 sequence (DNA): TGTACCAGCAGCTTGGGGGGACAGGGTTTCTACGAGCAGTACTTC. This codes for CTSSLGGQGFYEQYF.

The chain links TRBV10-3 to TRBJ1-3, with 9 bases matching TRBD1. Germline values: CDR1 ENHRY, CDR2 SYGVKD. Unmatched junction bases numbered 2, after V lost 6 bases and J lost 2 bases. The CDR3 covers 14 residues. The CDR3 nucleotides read TGTGCCATCAGGACAGGGGGGGCTGGAAACACCATATATTTT. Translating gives CAIRTGGAGNTIYF.

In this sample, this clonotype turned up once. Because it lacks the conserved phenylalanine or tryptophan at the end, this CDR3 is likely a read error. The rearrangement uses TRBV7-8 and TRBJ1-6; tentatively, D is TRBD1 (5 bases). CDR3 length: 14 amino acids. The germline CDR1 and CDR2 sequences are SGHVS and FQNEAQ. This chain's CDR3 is CASSSGGGNSPLHL. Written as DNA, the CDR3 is TGTGCCAGCAGCTCCGGCGGGGGGAATTCACCTCTCCACCTT.

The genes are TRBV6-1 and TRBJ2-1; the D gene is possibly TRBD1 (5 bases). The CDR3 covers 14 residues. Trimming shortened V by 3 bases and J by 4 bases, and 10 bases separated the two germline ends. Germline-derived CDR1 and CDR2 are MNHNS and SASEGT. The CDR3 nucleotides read TGTGCCAGCAGTGACCAGGGATTATACAATGAGCAGTTCTTC. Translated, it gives CASSDQGLYNEQFF.

The chain's CDR3 is CASPKREFRNEQFF. The DNA of the CDR3 is TGCGCCAGCCCTAAGCGGGAGTTTAGGAATGAGCAGTTCTTC. The chain couples TRBV5-1 to TRBJ2-1, with TRBD2 matching 8 bases. The V segment lost 7 bases and the J segment 7 bases; nucleotides outside the gene matches: 10. This CDR3 comprises 14 residues. Germline V gene sequence: CDR1 SGHRS, CDR2 YFSETQ. The variable domain in full, with the rest retrieved from reference TRBV5-1 and TRBJ2-1, is KAGVTQTPRYLIKTRGQQVTLSCSPISGHRSVSWYQQTPGQGLQFLFEYFSETQRNKGNFPGRFSGRQFSNSRSEMNVSTLELGDSALYLCASPKREFRNEQFFGPGTRLTVL.

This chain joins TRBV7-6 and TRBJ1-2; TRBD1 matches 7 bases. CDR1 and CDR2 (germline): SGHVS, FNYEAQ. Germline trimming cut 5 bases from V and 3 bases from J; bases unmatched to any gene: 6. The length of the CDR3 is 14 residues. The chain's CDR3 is CASSPRQGDYGYTF. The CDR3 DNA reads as TGTGCCAGCAGCCCCCGACAGGGCGACTATGGCTACACCTTC.

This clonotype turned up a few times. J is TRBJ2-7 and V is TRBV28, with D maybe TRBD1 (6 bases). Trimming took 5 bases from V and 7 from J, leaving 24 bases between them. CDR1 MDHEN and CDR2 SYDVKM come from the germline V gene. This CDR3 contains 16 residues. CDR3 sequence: CASSSTGFLPFGEQYF. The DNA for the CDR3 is TGTGCCAGCAGTAGTACAGGGTTCCTCCCATTTGGGGAGCAGTACTTC.

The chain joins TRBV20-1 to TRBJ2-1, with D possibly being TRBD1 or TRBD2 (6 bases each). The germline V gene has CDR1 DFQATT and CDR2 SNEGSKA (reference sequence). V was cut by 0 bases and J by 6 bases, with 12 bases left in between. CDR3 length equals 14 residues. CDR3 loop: CSAREGGHPNEQFF. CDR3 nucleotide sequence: TGCAGTGCTAGAGAAGGGGGGCACCCCAATGAGCAGTTCTTC.

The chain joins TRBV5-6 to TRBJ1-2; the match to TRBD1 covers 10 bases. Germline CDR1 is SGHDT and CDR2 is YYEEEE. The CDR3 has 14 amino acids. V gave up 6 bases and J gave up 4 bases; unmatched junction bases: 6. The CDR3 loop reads CASNERDRGYGYTF. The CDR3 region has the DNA TGTGCCAGCAACGAACGGGACAGGGGCTATGGCTACACCTTC.

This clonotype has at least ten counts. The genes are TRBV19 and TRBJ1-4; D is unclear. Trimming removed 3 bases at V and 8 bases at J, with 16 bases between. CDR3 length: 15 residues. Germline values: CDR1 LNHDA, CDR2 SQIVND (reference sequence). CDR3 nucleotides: TGTGCCAGTAGTATCACCGGGTCCCATTCGGAAAAACTGTTTTTT. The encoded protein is CASSITGSHSEKLFF.

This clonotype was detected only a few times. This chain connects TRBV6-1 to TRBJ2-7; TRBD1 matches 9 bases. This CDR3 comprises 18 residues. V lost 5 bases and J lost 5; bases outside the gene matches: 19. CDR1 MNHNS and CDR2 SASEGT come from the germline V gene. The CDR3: CASSLLATPGTGRHEQYF. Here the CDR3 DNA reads TGTGCCAGCAGTTTATTAGCGACCCCGGGGACAGGGCGCCACGAGCAGTACTTC.

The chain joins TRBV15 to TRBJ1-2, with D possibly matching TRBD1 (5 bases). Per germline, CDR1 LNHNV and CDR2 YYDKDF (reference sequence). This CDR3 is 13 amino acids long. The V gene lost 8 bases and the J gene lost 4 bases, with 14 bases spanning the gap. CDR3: CATSDTATYGYTF. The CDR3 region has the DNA TGTGCCACCTCGGACACTGCAACCTATGGCTACACCTTC.